The sequence of this T cell receptor beta chain was determined in a study of blood T cell repertoires in COVID-19. Study-wide background: Both acute and convalescent COVID-19 samples were obtained from the United States, Italy and Spain. In each case, the material was cDNA or gDNA derived from T cells, B-cell-depleted T cells, or PBMCs.

The germline V gene encodes CDR1 SGHKS and CDR2 YYEKEE (reference sequence). This CDR3 spans 14 amino acids. Trimming cost V 4 bases and J 2 bases, with 13 bases left between them. Produced via immunoSEQ multiplex PCR; TCRdb's table is partial and in-frame only. Of approximately 61,000 clones in the sample, around 86% were seen once. The TCR originated in a human donor in a cohort sampled during active COVID-19. The sequenced sample was peripheral blood. The V and J genes are TRBV5-5 and TRBJ2-7, with D perhaps matching TRBD1 (5 bases). The CDR3 DNA follows: TGTGCCAGCAGCCGGGCAGGGAACGCCTACGAGCAGTACTTC. It yields the protein CASSRAGNAYEQYF.